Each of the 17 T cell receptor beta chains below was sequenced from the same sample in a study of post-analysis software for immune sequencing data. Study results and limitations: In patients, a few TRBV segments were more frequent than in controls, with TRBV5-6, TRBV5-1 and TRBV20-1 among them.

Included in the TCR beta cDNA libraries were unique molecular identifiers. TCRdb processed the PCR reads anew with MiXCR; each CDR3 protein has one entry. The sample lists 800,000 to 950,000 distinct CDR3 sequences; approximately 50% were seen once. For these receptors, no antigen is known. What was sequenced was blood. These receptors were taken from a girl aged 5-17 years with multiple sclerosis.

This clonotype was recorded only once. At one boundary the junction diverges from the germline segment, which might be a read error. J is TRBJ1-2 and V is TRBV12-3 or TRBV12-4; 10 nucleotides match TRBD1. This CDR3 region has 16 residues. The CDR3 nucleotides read TGTGCCAGCAGTTTTGTGACAGGGGGCCCTAACTATGGCTACACTTTC. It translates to CASSFVTGGPNYGYTF.

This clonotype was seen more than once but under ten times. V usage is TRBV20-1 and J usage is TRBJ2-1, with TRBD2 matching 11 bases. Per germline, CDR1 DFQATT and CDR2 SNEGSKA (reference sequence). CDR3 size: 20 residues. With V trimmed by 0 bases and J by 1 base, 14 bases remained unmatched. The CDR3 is CSARDRDFGTSGSSYNEQFF. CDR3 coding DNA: TGCAGTGCTAGAGATCGGGATTTCGGGACTAGCGGATCATCCTACAATGAGCAGTTCTTC.

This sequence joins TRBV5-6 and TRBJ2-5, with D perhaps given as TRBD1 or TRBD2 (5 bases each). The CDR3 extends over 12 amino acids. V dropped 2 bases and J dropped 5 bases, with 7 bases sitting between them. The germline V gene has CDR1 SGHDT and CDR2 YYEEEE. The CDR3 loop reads CASSFGTETQYF. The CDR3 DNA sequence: TGTGCCAGCAGCTTCGGGACGGAGACCCAGTACTTC.

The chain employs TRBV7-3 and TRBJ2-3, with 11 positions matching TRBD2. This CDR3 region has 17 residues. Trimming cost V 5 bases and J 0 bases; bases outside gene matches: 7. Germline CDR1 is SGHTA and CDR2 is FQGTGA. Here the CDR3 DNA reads TGTGCCAGCAGCGAAGCCGGGACTAGCGGAAGCACAGATACGCAGTATTTT. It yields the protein CASSEAGTSGSTDTQYF.

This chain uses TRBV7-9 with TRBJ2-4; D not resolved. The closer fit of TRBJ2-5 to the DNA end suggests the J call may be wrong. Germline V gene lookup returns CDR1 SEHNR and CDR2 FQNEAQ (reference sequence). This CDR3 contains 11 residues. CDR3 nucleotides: TGTGCCAGCACCAACCGGGAGACCCAGTACTTC. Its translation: CASTNRETQYF.

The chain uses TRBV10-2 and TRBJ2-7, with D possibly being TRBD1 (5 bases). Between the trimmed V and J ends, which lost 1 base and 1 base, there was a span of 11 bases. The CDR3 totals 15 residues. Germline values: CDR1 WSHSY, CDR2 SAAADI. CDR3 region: CASSEFRGRSYEQYF. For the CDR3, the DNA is TGCGCCAGCAGTGAGTTTAGGGGAAGGTCCTACGAGCAGTACTTC.

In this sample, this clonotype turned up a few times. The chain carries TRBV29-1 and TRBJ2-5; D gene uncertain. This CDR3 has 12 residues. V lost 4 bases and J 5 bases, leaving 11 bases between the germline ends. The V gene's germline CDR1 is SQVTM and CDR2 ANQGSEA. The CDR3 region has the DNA TGCAGCGTTGTACGCGCCCTGGAGACCCAGTACTTC. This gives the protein CSVVRALETQYF.

The CDR3 is CASSPQGSSTEAFF. DNA of the CDR3: TGCGCCAGCAGCCCACAGGGTTCGAGCACTGAAGCTTTCTTT. The rearrangement joins TRBV5-1 to TRBJ1-1; perhaps TRBD1 as D (6 bases). There are 14 residues in the CDR3. Germline V gene sequence: CDR1 SGHRS, CDR2 YFSETQ. V lost 4 bases and J 4 bases, leaving 14 bases between the germline ends.

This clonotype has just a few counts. CDR3: CSGQGGIYEQYF. CDR3 nucleotides: TGCAGCGGCCAAGGGGGTATCTACGAGCAGTACTTC. The V and J genes are TRBV20-1 and TRBJ2-7; weak D call: TRBD1 (6 bases). This CDR3 is built from 12 residues. Germline V lookup: CDR1 DFQATT, CDR2 SNEGSKA (reference sequence).

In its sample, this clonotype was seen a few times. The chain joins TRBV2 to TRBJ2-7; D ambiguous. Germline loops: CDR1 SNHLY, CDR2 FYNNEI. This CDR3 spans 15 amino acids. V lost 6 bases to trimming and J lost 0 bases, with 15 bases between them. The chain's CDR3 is CASRSSRLSSYEQYF. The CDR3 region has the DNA TGTGCCAGCAGGTCCTCGCGGCTGAGCTCCTACGAGCAGTACTTC.

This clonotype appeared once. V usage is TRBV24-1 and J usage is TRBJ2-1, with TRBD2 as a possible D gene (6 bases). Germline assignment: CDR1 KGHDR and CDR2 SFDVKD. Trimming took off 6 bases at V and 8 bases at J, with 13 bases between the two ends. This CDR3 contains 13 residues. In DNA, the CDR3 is TGTGCCACCAGTTCCCCTAGCGCGCATGAGCAGTTCTTC. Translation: CATSSPSAHEQFF.

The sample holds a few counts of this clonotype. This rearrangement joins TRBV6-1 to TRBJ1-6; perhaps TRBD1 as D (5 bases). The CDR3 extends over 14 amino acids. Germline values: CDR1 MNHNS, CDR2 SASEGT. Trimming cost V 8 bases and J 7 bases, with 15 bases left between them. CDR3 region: CASGGITGNSPLHF. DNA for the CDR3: TGTGCCAGCGGAGGAATTACAGGAAATTCACCCCTCCACTTT.

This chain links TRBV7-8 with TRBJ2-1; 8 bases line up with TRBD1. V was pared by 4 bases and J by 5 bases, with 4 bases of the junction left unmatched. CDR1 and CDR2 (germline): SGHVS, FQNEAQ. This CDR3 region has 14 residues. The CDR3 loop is CASSSDRDNNEQFF. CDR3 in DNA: TGTGCCAGCAGCTCGGACAGGGATAACAATGAGCAGTTCTTC.

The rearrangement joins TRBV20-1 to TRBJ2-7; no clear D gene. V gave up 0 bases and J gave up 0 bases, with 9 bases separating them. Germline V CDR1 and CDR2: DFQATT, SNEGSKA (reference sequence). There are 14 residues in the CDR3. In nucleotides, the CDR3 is TGCAGTGCTAGAGACACATTCCTCTCCTACGAGCAGTACTTC. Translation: CSARDTFLSYEQYF.

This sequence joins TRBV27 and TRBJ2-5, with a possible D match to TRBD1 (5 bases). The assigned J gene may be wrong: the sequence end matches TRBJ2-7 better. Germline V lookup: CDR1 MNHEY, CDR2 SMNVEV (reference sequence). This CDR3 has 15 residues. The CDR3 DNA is TGTGCCAGCAGTCTCCAGGGTCTTAAGTCCTACGAGCAGTACTTC. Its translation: CASSLQGLKSYEQYF.

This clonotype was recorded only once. CDR3 sequence: CASNRDKYYEQYF. CDR3 nucleotides: TGTGCCAGCAACCGGGACAAATACTACGAGCAGTACTTC. The chain couples TRBV18 to TRBJ2-7; D perhaps matches TRBD1 (6 bases). This CDR3 spans 13 amino acids. Trimming removed 8 bases at V and 3 bases at J, with 14 bases between. Germline V lookup: CDR1 KGHSH, CDR2 LQKENI.

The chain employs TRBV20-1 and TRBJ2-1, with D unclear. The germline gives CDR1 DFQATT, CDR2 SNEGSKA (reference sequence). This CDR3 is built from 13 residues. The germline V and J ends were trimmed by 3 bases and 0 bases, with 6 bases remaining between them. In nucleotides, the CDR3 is TGCAGTGCTAGCTTTAGCTCCTACAATGAGCAGTTCTTC. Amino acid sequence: CSASFSSYNEQFF.